Reported below is one TCR beta chain. What it recognizes is unknown. These data come from a study of CXCR3-negative and CXCR3-positive naive CD8 T cells. Study overall: Per-library TRB read counts averaged about 1.5 +/- 0.3 million, adding up to around 140 million in total.

Preparation of TRB cDNA libraries relied on 5' RACE carrying UMI labels. From its re-call of the 5' RACE reads, TCRdb lists each CDR3 protein once, without DNA. The sample totals approximately 56,000 distinct CDR3 sequences. Broader study findings: CD5 surface expression was similar among naive subsets, and TCR strength was estimated by inference from TRB CDR3 properties. The TRB CDR3s that CXCR3-positive naive cells carried were more hydrophobic than those of CXCR3-negative naive cells.

Germline V CDR1 and CDR2: ENHRY, SYGVKD. This CDR3 region has 13 residues. The TCR comes from a human donor in good health. Some clones in this sample may be carry-over from other donors' samples. Material: naive CXCR3- CD8+ T cells from blood. The subset was: CD45RO-CCR7+CD27+CD95- naive CD8+ T cells lacking CXCR3 (TNR3-). The V and J genes are TRBV10-3 and TRBJ2-7; TCRdb's D gene call, TRBD2, goes unchecked for lack of DNA. This chain's CDR3 is CAVHPDGRYEQYF.